The 29 T cell receptor beta chains below were found in one sample sequenced in a study of T cell changes during pregnancy in multiple sclerosis. The assay was immunoSEQ multiplex PCR, and TCRdb's table has in-frame clones only and misses some. The sample lists more than 65,000 clones, 80% to 95% occurring once. The starting material was CD4+ T cells from peripheral blood mononuclear cells, obtained before pregnancy. The receptors shown here come from a female donor with multiple sclerosis, enrolled in a pregnancy study.

J is TRBJ2-1 and V is TRBV5-1; D gene ambiguous. Germline V gene sequence: CDR1 SGHRS, CDR2 YFSETQ. The CDR3 is 15 amino acids. V was pared by 6 bases and J by 8 bases, with 21 bases between. The DNA of the CDR3 is TGCGCCAGCACGATAGCTAGATTAGTTCGGGATGAGCAGTTCTTC. Translating it yields CASTIARLVRDEQFF.

The CDR3 sequence is CASSLVSLTYNEQFF. The CDR3, as DNA: TGCGCCAGCAGCTTGGTCTCCTTAACCTACAATGAGCAGTTCTTC. The V call is TRBV5-1, the J call TRBJ2-1, with unresolved D. Trimming took off 0 bases at V and 2 bases at J, with 9 bases between the two ends. CDR3 size: 15 residues. In germline, CDR1 is SGHRS, CDR2 YFSETQ.

The chain couples TRBV19 to TRBJ2-1; 11 nucleotides line up with TRBD2. The germline V gene has CDR1 LNHDA and CDR2 SQIVND (reference sequence). There are 20 residues in the CDR3. V gave up 6 bases and J gave up 0 bases; unmatched junction bases: 16. Here the CDR3 reads CASSNPPRLAGFSSYNEQFF. The CDR3 DNA follows: TGTGCCAGTAGCAACCCCCCCCGACTAGCGGGGTTTAGCTCCTACAATGAGCAGTTCTTC.

This chain joins TRBV6-1 and TRBJ2-3; possibly TRBD1 for D (6 bases). Trimming pared 2 bases from V and 2 bases from J, leaving 17 bases between. The CDR3 totals 17 residues. Germline CDR1 reads MNHNS; CDR2 reads SASEGT. CDR3 protein: CASSERRGRLHTDTQYF. The CDR3 nucleotides are TGTGCCAGCAGTGAACGCAGGGGAAGACTTCACACAGATACGCAGTATTTT.

The rearrangement uses TRBV29-1 and TRBJ1-1, with a possible D match to TRBD1 (5 bases). CDR1 and CDR2 from the germline V gene are SQVTM and ANQGSEA. This CDR3 region has 12 residues. V was trimmed by 6 bases and J by 1 base, leaving 9 bases between them. The CDR3 reads CSVVGQNTEAFF. In DNA form, the CDR3 reads TGCAGCGTGGTTGGACAGAACACTGAAGCTTTCTTT.

This clone has only a few counts. This sequence joins TRBV2 and TRBJ1-2; 7 nucleotides line up with TRBD1. The CDR3 totals 13 residues. Germline loops: CDR1 SNHLY, CDR2 FYNNEI. V shed 6 bases, J shed 10 bases, and the junction held 11 bases outside the gene matches. CDR3 residues: CASSLDRVFSYTF. CDR3 DNA sequence: TGTGCCAGCAGCCTAGACAGGGTGTTTTCCTACACCTTC.

This clone was observed a single time. The CDR3 sequence: CASAAGGSTDTQYF. CDR3 sequence (DNA): TGTGCCAGTGCCGCGGGCGGAAGCACAGATACGCAGTATTTT. The chain carries TRBV2 and TRBJ2-3; maybe TRBD2 (5 bases). The germline V gene has CDR1 SNHLY and CDR2 FYNNEI. Trimming shortened V by 9 bases and J by 0 bases, and 13 bases separated the two germline ends. CDR3 size: 14 residues. Drawing the rest from reference TRBV2 and TRBJ2-3, the complete variable domain is EPEVTQTPSHQVTQMGQEVILRCVPISNHLYFYWYRQILGQKVEFLVSFYNNEISEKSEIFDDQFSVERPDGSNFTLKIRSTKLEDSAMYFCASAAGGSTDTQYFGPGTRLTVL.

The gene calls are TRBV10-3 and TRBJ2-1; 11 bases are shared with TRBD1. Losses at the gene ends were 5 bases for V and 5 bases for J; bases not matched to a gene: 8. The germline V gene encodes CDR1 ENHRY and CDR2 SYGVKD. The CDR3 totals 16 residues. CDR3 protein: CAISNRPGQGDNEQFF. As DNA, the CDR3 is TGTGCCATCAGTAACAGACCGGGACAGGGGGACAATGAGCAGTTCTTC.

This clone was detected a few times. This rearrangement joins TRBV2 to TRBJ1-2, with 8 bases aligning to TRBD1. The CDR3 consists of 13 residues. Losses at the gene ends were 6 bases for V and 9 bases for J; bases not matched to a gene: 9. Germline V CDR1 and CDR2: SNHLY, FYNNEI. CDR3 bases: TGTGCCAGCAGCCCGACAGGGGTAATTAGCTACACCTTC. Its protein is CASSPTGVISYTF.

V gene TRBV18 combines with J gene TRBJ1-2; possible D gene TRBD1, 6 bases. The CDR3 is made up of 13 amino acids. Germline V lookup: CDR1 KGHSH, CDR2 LQKENI. The ends were cut back, 6 bases at V and 7 bases at J, with 15 bases in the middle. CDR3 nucleotides: TGTGCCAGCTCTCTACAGGGTTCAGTTGGCTACACCTTC. This codes for CASSLQGSVGYTF.

The CDR3 region is CASSSGLAGGPAGELFF. Written as DNA, the CDR3 is TGCGCCAGCAGCTCGGGACTAGCGGGAGGGCCGGCCGGGGAGCTGTTTTTT. V and J are TRBV5-1 and TRBJ2-2; 16 bases match TRBD2. CDR1 and CDR2 from the germline V gene are SGHRS and YFSETQ. The V segment lost 3 bases and the J segment 6 bases; nucleotides outside the gene matches: 5. This CDR3 contains 17 residues.

J is TRBJ2-2 and V is TRBV7-6, with 10 bases matching TRBD2. The CDR3 runs 16 residues. With 2 bases clipped from V and 7 bases from J, the junction kept 7 bases outside the gene matches. Germline CDR1 is SGHVS and CDR2 is FNYEAQ. CDR3: CASSLIAGGGNGELFF. The CDR3 nucleotides read TGTGCCAGCAGCTTAATAGCGGGAGGAGGGAACGGGGAGCTGTTTTTT.

This clone showed up just once. This chain uses TRBV28 with TRBJ2-7, with 9 bases lining up with TRBD1. The CDR3 is 14 residues long. Trimming removed 4 bases from V and 5 bases from J; junction bases left unmatched: 6. CDR1 is MDHEN, CDR2 SYDVKM, per germline. CDR3 DNA sequence: TGTGCCAGCAGTTCAACCGGGACAGGGAACGAGCAGTACTTC. Translation gives CASSSTGTGNEQYF.

The V call is TRBV7-2, the J call TRBJ2-1; D is unresolved. CDR3 size: 15 residues. V lost 2 bases and J lost 7, with 15 bases in between. From germline, CDR1 is SGHTA and CDR2 FQGNSA. The CDR3 region has the DNA TGTGCCAGCAGCTTAATTTTCAAGCCGGTTAATGAGCAGTTCTTC. Protein sequence: CASSLIFKPVNEQFF.

The gene calls are TRBV19 and TRBJ2-3; the match to TRBD1 covers 12 bases. Germline CDR1 LNHDA, CDR2 SQIVND (reference sequence). The CDR3 has 16 residues. The trim removed 2 bases at V and 4 bases at J, leaving 4 bases unmatched. CDR3: CASSITGTGGSDTQYF. The CDR3, as DNA: TGTGCCAGTAGTATAACCGGGACAGGGGGCTCAGATACGCAGTATTTT.

The chain joins TRBV19 to TRBJ2-5; TRBD1 aligns across 8 bases. CDR3 length: 15 residues. CDR1 is LNHDA, CDR2 SQIVND, per germline (reference sequence). With V trimmed by 5 bases and J by 1 base, 6 bases remained unmatched. The DNA of the CDR3 is TGTGCCAGTAGTTCCAAGACAGGGGCCCAAGAGACCCAGTACTTC. Its protein is CASSSKTGAQETQYF. Full variable domain (rest looked up from reference TRBV19 and TRBJ2-5): DGGITQSPKYLFRKEGQNVTLSCEQNLNHDAMYWYRQDPGQGLRLIYYSQIVNDFQKGDIAEGYSVSREKKESFPLTVTSAQKNPTAFYLCASSSKTGAQETQYFGPGTRLLVL.

The chain couples TRBV27 to TRBJ2-3; TRBD2 aligns across 13 bases. V lost 4 bases to trimming and J lost 3 bases; unmatched junction nucleotides: 1. The germline gives CDR1 MNHEY, CDR2 SMNVEV (reference sequence). The CDR3 has 15 amino acids. CDR3 sequence: CASSSTSGRTDTQYF. The CDR3 coding sequence is TGTGCCAGCAGTTCGACTAGCGGGAGGACAGATACGCAGTATTTT.

The chain has TRBV19 and TRBJ1-1; possible D gene TRBD1, 6 bases. The V gene lost 5 bases and the J gene lost 4 bases, with 17 bases spanning the gap. Germline-derived CDR1 and CDR2 are LNHDA and SQIVND (reference sequence). CDR3 length: 15 residues. CDR3 sequence (DNA): TGTGCCAGTAGTGGGGCCGAGTTGGGGGCCACTGAAGCTTTCTTT. Protein sequence: CASSGAELGATEAFF.

The chain recombines TRBV19 with TRBJ2-1; 8 nucleotides align to TRBD2. The CDR3 covers 15 residues. Per the germline V gene, CDR1 is LNHDA and CDR2 is SQIVND (reference sequence). J lost 0 bases, V lost 4 bases, and 2 bases had no gene match. The DNA of the CDR3 is TGTGCCAGTAGTAGCGGGACTAGCTCCTACAATGAGCAGTTCTTC. It yields the protein CASSSGTSSYNEQFF.

This clone was detected only once. V and J are TRBV9 and TRBJ1-2; tentatively, D is TRBD1 (6 bases). CDR3 length: 14 amino acids. V shed 0 bases and J shed 4 bases, with 10 bases lying between them. Per the germline V gene, CDR1 is SGDLS and CDR2 is YYNGEE. The DNA of the CDR3 is TGTGCCAGCAGCGTAGGGGGAGGGGGCTATGGCTACACCTTC. Translating it yields CASSVGGGGYGYTF.

The rearrangement links TRBV29-1 to TRBJ2-3; D might be TRBD1 (6 bases). V was shortened by 8 bases and J by 4 bases, with 22 bases between the two germline ends. This CDR3 comprises 15 residues. Germline CDR1 is SQVTM and CDR2 is ANQGSEA. DNA for the CDR3: TGCAGCACACGACTCACAGGGCTCGGCCCAGATACGCAGTATTTT. Residues: CSTRLTGLGPDTQYF.

The chain joins TRBV5-4 to TRBJ2-7; 7 bases are a match to TRBD1. The germline V gene has CDR1 SGHNT and CDR2 YYREEE (reference sequence). CDR3 length: 14 amino acids. V dropped 4 bases and J dropped 1; count of bases not matched to a gene: 5. CDR3 sequence: CASSRQGGSYEQYF. The CDR3 DNA reads as TGTGCCAGCAGCCGACAGGGTGGATCCTACGAGCAGTACTTC.

The rearrangement links TRBV5-1 to TRBJ2-1, with TRBD2 identical over 7 bases. Germline-derived CDR1 and CDR2 are SGHRS and YFSETQ. Trimming removed 6 bases from V and 0 bases from J; junction bases left unmatched: 3. The CDR3 consists of 14 residues. CDR3: CASMGGSSYNEQFF. CDR3 nucleotides: TGCGCCAGCATGGGCGGGAGCTCCTACAATGAGCAGTTCTTC. The whole variable domain, remainder taken from reference TRBV5-1 and TRBJ2-1, is KAGVTQTPRYLIKTRGQQVTLSCSPISGHRSVSWYQQTPGQGLQFLFEYFSETQRNKGNFPGRFSGRQFSNSRSEMNVSTLELGDSALYLCASMGGSSYNEQFFGPGTRLTVL.

V and J are TRBV21-1 and TRBJ2-5; TRBD2 reflects the table's D call only, with no check against the DNA. TRBV21-1 is a pseudogene. This CDR3 has 18 residues. The CDR3 sequence: CASSSRGRRTSGEKTQYF. The CDR3 bases are TGTGCCAGCAGCTCAAGGGGTCGACGGACTAGCGGGGAAAAGACCCAGTACTTC.

The CDR3 nucleotides are TGTGCCAGCAGTTTGTTGGGGGCGCGAGAGCAGTACTTC. This sequence encodes CASSLLGAREQYF. This chain connects TRBV27 to TRBJ2-7; possible D gene TRBD1, 6 bases. The CDR3 consists of 13 residues. The V end lost 3 bases, the J end lost 7 bases, and 13 bases lay between the germline ends. Germline loops: CDR1 MNHEY, CDR2 SMNVEV (reference sequence).

This chain uses TRBV14 with TRBJ2-1, with TRBD2 identical over 13 bases. This CDR3 is 17 amino acids long. Trimming removed 0 bases from V and 6 bases from J; junction bases left unmatched: 5. Per germline, CDR1 SGHDN and CDR2 FVKESK. CDR3 protein: CASSQDEGLAGPNEQFF. The CDR3 DNA is TGTGCCAGCAGCCAAGATGAGGGACTAGCGGGACCCAATGAGCAGTTCTTC.

The CDR3 here is CASSLVSASGRGAYEQYF. The CDR3 region has the DNA TGTGCCAGCAGCTTAGTATCGGCTAGCGGGAGGGGGGCCTACGAGCAGTACTTC. The rearrangement joins TRBV7-2 to TRBJ2-7; TRBD2 agrees at 12 bases. This CDR3 has 18 amino acids. J lost 2 bases, V lost 1 base, and 9 bases had no gene match. Germline values: CDR1 SGHTA, CDR2 FQGNSA. Filled out from reference TRBV7-2 and TRBJ2-7, the complete variable domain reads GAGVSQSPSNKVTEKGKDVELRCDPISGHTALYWYRQSLGQGLEFLIYFQGNSAPDKSGLPSDRFSAERTGGSVSTLTIQRTQQEDSAVYLCASSLVSASGRGAYEQYFGPGTRLTVT.

The chain joins TRBV13 to TRBJ1-1; unclear D gene. The V gene's germline CDR1 is PRHDT and CDR2 FYEKMQ (reference sequence). This CDR3 region has 13 residues. V was cut by 5 bases and J by 1 base, with 8 bases left in between. The CDR3 here is CASSLRQNTEAFF. CDR3 nucleotide sequence: TGTGCCAGCAGCCTACGACAGAACACTGAAGCTTTCTTT.

The chain carries TRBV6-5 and TRBJ1-5; no clear D. The CDR3 sequence is 15 residues long. V was trimmed by 5 bases and J by 7 bases, leaving 18 bases between them. Germline V gene sequence: CDR1 MNHEY, CDR2 SVGAGI. The CDR3 loop reads CASSPLAGNNQPQHF. DNA for the CDR3: TGTGCCAGCAGTCCCCTAGCGGGGAATAACCAGCCCCAGCATTTT.